Here is one TCR beta chain with its context. In the original analysis: How many nucleated cells were present was estimated from reference gene primer amplification. Repertoires were generated with immunoSEQ multiplex PCR, while TCRdb's copy carries only in-frame clones and drops some. The V and J calls and clone size were taken over from that table, and D and trimming were inferred from the DNA. The sample records about 190,000 clones, roughly 80% being singletons. The sample belongs to a study of blood T cell repertoires in COVID-19. Overall study context: The United States, Italy and Spain provided the acute and convalescent COVID-19 samples.

The CDR3 extends over 14 amino acids. V dropped 7 bases and J dropped 5; count of bases not matched to a gene: 7. CDR1 is LNHDA and CDR2 is SQIVND in the germline V gene (reference sequence). The V gene is TRBV19, the J gene TRBJ1-5, with 8 bases lining up with TRBD1. The origin of this receptor is a man in his fifties or sixties who had recovered from COVID-19. The sample comprised peripheral blood. The CDR3 DNA follows: TGTGCCAGTACCATCGGACAGGGTGATCAGCCCCAGCATTTT. Its translation is CASTIGQGDQPQHF.